These 26 T cell receptor beta chains originate from one sample sequenced in a study of T cell changes during pregnancy in multiple sclerosis. Libraries were prepared by immunoSEQ multiplex PCR; TCRdb keeps only in-frame clonotypes and omits some of them. This repertoire shows tens of thousands of clones, roughly 93% found once; its top ten account for 3.5% to 4.5%. Sequenced here: CD8+ T cells from peripheral blood mononuclear cells, sampled in the second trimester of pregnancy. These receptors originate from a female donor with multiple sclerosis, enrolled in a pregnancy study.

The chain has TRBV6-5 and TRBJ2-5, with 9 bases fitting TRBD1. With 4 bases clipped from V and 5 bases from J, the junction kept 11 bases outside the gene matches. Germline V CDR1 and CDR2: MNHEY, SVGAGI. The CDR3 runs 16 residues. This CDR3 reads CASSSLDRGLGETQYF. As DNA, the CDR3 is TGTGCCAGCAGTTCCCTGGACAGGGGATTAGGGGAGACCCAGTACTTC.

This chain uses TRBV29-1 with TRBJ2-3; D is possibly TRBD2 (5 bases). V lost 3 bases and J 2 bases, leaving 18 bases between the germline ends. Germline CDR1 reads SQVTM; CDR2 reads ANQGSEA. The CDR3 runs to 16 residues. The CDR3 DNA is TGCAGCGTTGATCCGGGGTCAAACCTAATCACAGATACGCAGTATTTT. Translated, it gives CSVDPGSNLITDTQYF.

The chain carries TRBV7-3 and TRBJ2-2, with D possibly TRBD1 on 5 matching bases. Germline V lookup: CDR1 SGHTA, CDR2 FQGTGA. V was cut by 1 base and J by 6 bases, with 6 bases left in between. This CDR3 region has 13 residues. The CDR3 loop reads CASSLKGAGELFF. The CDR3, as DNA: TGTGCCAGCAGCTTAAAAGGGGCCGGGGAGCTGTTTTTT. Based on the CDR3 plus reference TRBV7-3 and TRBJ2-2, the full variable domain is GAGVSQTPSNKVTEKGKYVELRCDPISGHTALYWYRQSLGQGPEFLIYFQGTGAADDSGLPNDRFFAVRPEGSVSTLKIQRTERGDSAVYLCASSLKGAGELFFGEGSRLTVL.

This rearrangement joins TRBV28 to TRBJ1-3, with 9 bases aligning to TRBD1. The ends lost 3 bases at V and 2 bases at J; junction bases unmatched: 8. The CDR3 sequence is 17 residues long. Germline CDR1 MDHEN, CDR2 SYDVKM. CDR3 loop: CASSFSLTGGPGNTIYF. CDR3 coding DNA: TGTGCCAGCAGTTTCTCCTTGACAGGGGGGCCTGGAAACACCATATATTTT. Supplemented by reference TRBV28 and TRBJ1-3, the full variable domain reads DVKVTQSSRYLVKRTGEKVFLECVQDMDHENMFWYRQDPGLGLRLIYFSYDVKMKEKGDIPEGYSVSREKKERFSLILESASTNQTSMYLCASSFSLTGGPGNTIYFGEGSWLTVV.

The V call is TRBV6-1, the J call TRBJ2-7; TRBD1 aligns across 7 bases. This CDR3 is 13 amino acids long. Germline assignment: CDR1 MNHNS and CDR2 SASEGT. The V and J ends lost 6 bases and 3 bases, in that order; junction bases with no gene match: 5. The CDR3 coding sequence is TGTGCCAGCAGAGGGACAGTCCTCTACGAGCAGTACTTC. It translates to CASRGTVLYEQYF.

Written as DNA, the CDR3 is TGTGCCAGCAGTTTGGGACAGGGATTTTGGGGCTACACCTTC. Protein product: CASSLGQGFWGYTF. The J gene is TRBJ1-2, the V gene TRBV27; 9 nucleotides line up with TRBD1. V shed 3 bases, J shed 8 bases, and the junction held 7 bases outside the gene matches. The length of the CDR3 is 14 residues. In germline, CDR1 is MNHEY, CDR2 SMNVEV (reference sequence).

This clone was detected only once. The chain has TRBV28 and TRBJ1-2; the match to TRBD1 covers 7 bases. V trimming: 6 bases; J trimming: 13 bases; junction bases outside the gene matches: 8. Germline V gene sequence: CDR1 MDHEN, CDR2 SYDVKM. The CDR3 covers 11 residues. CDR3 loop: CASRSTGNATF. The CDR3 region has the DNA TGTGCCAGCAGATCGACAGGGAACGCCACCTTC.

The chain links TRBV28 to TRBJ2-7, with 10 nucleotides matching TRBD1. Germline V lookup: CDR1 MDHEN, CDR2 SYDVKM. The V segment lost 2 bases and the J segment 4 bases; nucleotides outside the gene matches: 14. This CDR3 contains 18 residues. The CDR3 loop is CASSLPTSRGQGFYEQYF. The CDR3 bases are TGTGCCAGCAGTTTACCGACATCACGGGGACAGGGGTTTTACGAGCAGTACTTC.

This clone was counted a few times. The CDR3 region has the DNA TGTGCCAGCAGCAATAGGGGCGGCTACACCTTC. It encodes CASSNRGGYTF. The chain links TRBV9 to TRBJ1-2, with D maybe TRBD1 (5 bases). Germline values: CDR1 SGDLS, CDR2 YYNGEE. This CDR3 is 11 amino acids long. Trimming shortened V by 4 bases and J by 8 bases, and 9 bases separated the two germline ends.

The gene calls are TRBV30 and TRBJ2-7; TRBD1 aligns across 7 bases. Germline V gene sequence: CDR1 GTSNPN, CDR2 SVGIG (reference sequence). V was clipped by 4 bases and J by 6 bases; unmatched bases: 9. CDR3 size: 13 residues. CDR3 nucleotide sequence: TGTGCCTGGACCACGACAGGGTTAGGCGAGCAGTACTTC. This translates into CAWTTTGLGEQYF.

V and J are TRBV15 and TRBJ1-2; the match to TRBD1 covers 8 bases. Unmatched junction bases numbered 10, after V lost 6 bases and J lost 4 bases. This CDR3 has 15 amino acids. From germline, CDR1 is LNHNV and CDR2 YYDKDF (reference sequence). CDR3 nucleotide sequence: TGTGCCACCAGGGCAGGGGGCGAGGTGGGCTATGGCTACACCTTC. Translation gives CATRAGGEVGYGYTF.

The genes are TRBV6-5 and TRBJ2-7; 13 bases map to TRBD2. The V gene end was trimmed by 4 bases and the J gene end by 3 bases; junction bases not matched to a gene: 6. This CDR3 contains 16 residues. Germline V gene lookup returns CDR1 MNHEY and CDR2 SVGAGI. CDR3 bases: TGTGCCAGCAGTTCCACGACTAGCGGGAGGTTCTACGAGCAGTACTTC. This encodes CASSSTTSGRFYEQYF.

This chain joins TRBV7-6 and TRBJ2-7, with 7 bases identical to TRBD1. V lost 3 bases, J lost 3 bases, and 5 bases stayed unmatched. This CDR3 contains 14 residues. Per germline, CDR1 SGHVS and CDR2 FNYEAQ. CDR3 sequence (DNA): TGTGCCAGCAGCTTCGAAGGGGACAGCTACGAGCAGTACTTC. Residues: CASSFEGDSYEQYF.

The chain carries TRBV27 and TRBJ2-7, with 8 bases identical to TRBD2. V was pared by 1 base and J by 1 base, with 3 bases of the junction left unmatched. The CDR3 runs 15 residues. Germline CDR1 and CDR2: MNHEY and SMNVEV (reference sequence). The CDR3 here is CASSLYGGESYEQYF. The CDR3 DNA reads as TGTGCCAGCAGTTTATACGGGGGGGAGTCCTACGAGCAGTACTTC.

Points on this clone: Additional DNA sequences in this sample encode the identical CDR3. V usage is TRBV7-8 and J usage is TRBJ2-7, with D possibly matching TRBD2 (5 bases). CDR1 and CDR2 (germline): SGHVS, FQNEAQ. Trimming took 1 base from V and 6 from J, leaving 16 bases between them. The CDR3 length is 15 residues. This CDR3 is CASSLEVEGAGEQYF. The CDR3 coding sequence is TGTGCCAGCAGCTTAGAGGTAGAGGGTGCGGGCGAGCAGTACTTC.

V is TRBV27 and J is TRBJ2-7, with a tentative D call TRBD1 (7 bases). CDR3 size: 14 residues. Between the trimmed V and J ends, which lost 2 bases and 5 bases, there was a span of 13 bases. Germline loops: CDR1 MNHEY, CDR2 SMNVEV (reference sequence). The CDR3: CASSLRQGLNEQYF. The CDR3 nucleotides are TGTGCCAGCAGTTTAAGACAGGGACTCAACGAGCAGTACTTC.

The rearrangement uses TRBV11-2 and TRBJ2-1; no clear D. The CDR3 consists of 16 residues. The V and J ends lost 4 bases and 9 bases respectively, with 22 bases between them. Germline CDR1 is SGHAT and CDR2 is FQNNGV. CDR3 sequence reads: CASSSSQRIPPSEQFF. CDR3 nucleotides: TGTGCCAGCAGCTCAAGTCAGAGGATACCCCCTTCTGAGCAGTTCTTC.

The chain combines TRBV7-6 with TRBJ2-1, with 7 bases that match TRBD2. This CDR3 contains 14 residues. Germline V CDR1 and CDR2: SGHVS, FNYEAQ. The trim removed 3 bases at V and 6 bases at J, leaving 5 bases unmatched. CDR3 coding DNA: TGTGCCAGCAGCTTGGGGGGGGGAAGCAATGAGCAGTTCTTC. Translating gives CASSLGGGSNEQFF.

The chain carries TRBV7-9 and TRBJ2-1; D remains ambiguous. The CDR3 is made up of 16 amino acids. Trimming pared 5 bases from V and 3 bases from J, leaving 17 bases between. Germline CDR1 and CDR2: SEHNR and FQNEAQ (reference sequence). CDR3 nucleotide sequence: TGTGCCAGCAGCCGAATGGGTACGACAATCTACAATGAGCAGTTCTTC. This encodes CASSRMGTTIYNEQFF.

For this clone: Other DNA sequences from this sample encode an identical CDR3 as well. The chain is built from TRBV4-1 and TRBJ1-2; 12 bases agree with TRBD1. From germline, CDR1 is MGHRA and CDR2 YSYEKL. V was pared by 0 bases and J by 8 bases, with 10 bases of the junction left unmatched. CDR3 length: 17 residues. CDR3 DNA: TGCGCCAGCAGCCAAGATCGGGGGACAGGGGGCGCGGGGGGCTACACCTTC. Its translation: CASSQDRGTGGAGGYTF.

This rearrangement joins TRBV4-1 to TRBJ2-2; D might be TRBD2 (6 bases). V was shortened by 1 base and J by 1 base, with 7 bases between the two germline ends. CDR1 is MGHRA and CDR2 is YSYEKL in the germline V gene. The CDR3 spans 15 residues. CDR3 sequence (DNA): TGCGCCAGCAGCCAAGGGGGACTGAACACCGGGGAGCTGTTTTTT. The encoded protein is CASSQGGLNTGELFF.

This rearrangement joins TRBV25-1 to TRBJ2-3, with 11 bases that match TRBD1. Germline-derived CDR1 and CDR2 are MGHDK and SYGVNS. CDR3 length: 14 residues. V trimming: 8 bases; J trimming: 6 bases; junction bases outside the gene matches: 7. The CDR3 region has the DNA TGTGCCAGCGGACAGGGGGCTATTTTCGATACGCAGTATTTT. It translates to CASGQGAIFDTQYF. Full variable domain (outside the CDR3, taken from reference TRBV25-1 and TRBJ2-3): EADIYQTPRYLVIGTGKKITLECSQTMGHDKMYWYQQDPGMELHLIHYSYGVNSTEKGDLSSESTVSRIRTEHFPLTLESARPSHTSQYLCASGQGAIFDTQYFGPGTRLTVL.

J is TRBJ2-7 and V is TRBV14; the match to TRBD2 covers 7 bases. The germline gives CDR1 SGHDN, CDR2 FVKESK. The V and J ends lost 1 base and 4 bases, in that order; junction bases with no gene match: 7. This CDR3 comprises 15 residues. CDR3 sequence reads: CASSQVFGGGYEQYF. The CDR3 nucleotides are TGTGCCAGCAGCCAAGTTTTCGGGGGAGGGTACGAGCAGTACTTC.

The CDR3 DNA reads TGTGCCAGCAGCCCGTCGTCCGGCACAGGGGGATTACTGTTTTTT. Residues: CASSPSSGTGGLLFF. The chain is built from TRBV9 and TRBJ1-4, with 8 bases fitting TRBD1. The germline gives CDR1 SGDLS, CDR2 YYNGEE. With 4 bases clipped from V and 13 bases from J, the junction kept 15 bases outside the gene matches. The CDR3 is 15 residues long.

This chain uses TRBV27 with TRBJ2-5; 7 positions agree with TRBD2. This CDR3 is 15 amino acids long. The J segment lost 10 bases and the V segment lost 1 base, leaving 12 bases of the junction unmatched. From germline, CDR1 is MNHEY and CDR2 SMNVEV (reference sequence). CDR3 amino acids: CASSLFSGGEGGQYF. The CDR3 DNA reads TGTGCCAGCAGTTTATTCAGTGGGGGGGAGGGTGGCCAGTACTTC.

The chain employs TRBV6-1 and TRBJ1-1; D is unclear. The CDR3 has 13 amino acids. V lost 6 bases, J lost 6 bases, and 14 bases lay in between. CDR1 and CDR2 (germline): MNHNS, SASEGT. The CDR3 loop reads CASRVNGRPEAFF. The CDR3, as DNA: TGTGCCAGCAGGGTAAATGGGCGCCCTGAAGCTTTCTTT.